One and the same sample provided the 9 T cell receptor beta chains below, sequenced in a study of T cell responses to AZD1222 COVID-19 vaccine. Measured with immunoSEQ multiplex PCR; TCRdb has only the in-frame clones, and not every one. The table shows 250,000 to 300,000 clones, with around 93% occurring only once. The material sequenced was peripheral blood, taken 28 days after the second AZD1222 dose. The origin of the receptors is an adult who received the AZD1222 COVID-19 vaccine.

V and J are TRBV5-1 and TRBJ2-1; 8 positions agree with TRBD1. From germline, CDR1 is SGHRS and CDR2 YFSETQ. V dropped 2 bases and J dropped 2; count of bases not matched to a gene: 6. This CDR3 is built from 16 residues. CDR3 residues: CASSFSGTGPYNEQFF. The CDR3 region has the DNA TGCGCCAGCAGCTTCTCCGGGACAGGTCCCTACAATGAGCAGTTCTTC.

Here the CDR3 DNA reads TGCGCCAGCCGGACAGGTCGAGATGGCTATGGCTACACCTTC. This gives the protein CASRTGRDGYGYTF. This chain joins TRBV5-1 and TRBJ1-2; 7 bases are shared with TRBD1. This CDR3 is 14 amino acids long. CDR1 and CDR2 (germline): SGHRS, YFSETQ. V was pared by 7 bases and J by 4 bases, with 10 bases of the junction left unmatched.

This chain joins TRBV3-1 (or the pseudogene TRBV3-2) and TRBJ2-2; tentatively, D is TRBD1 (5 bases). The germline CDR1 and CDR2 sequences are LGHDT and YNNKEL (reference sequence). This CDR3 has 13 amino acids. The V gene lost 1 base and the J gene lost 5 bases, with 5 bases spanning the gap. The CDR3, as DNA: TGTGCCAGCAGCCAAGCAGGGACCGGGGAGCTGTTTTTT. Translated: CASSQAGTGELFF.

About this clone itself: One junction end does not reproduce the germline sequence, and a read error may be involved. This chain links TRBV4-2 with TRBJ2-7; the D gene is possibly TRBD2 (6 bases). The germline V gene encodes CDR1 LGHNA and CDR2 YNFKEQ. The CDR3 runs 14 residues. This chain's CDR3 is CAGSQNSRDYEQYF. DNA of the CDR3: TGTGCCGGCAGCCAAAACTCGCGGGACTACGAGCAGTACTTC.

The chain couples TRBV9 to TRBJ2-5; D is unclear. Trimming left V 0 bases short and J 1 base short, with 4 bases between. CDR3 length equals 13 residues. Germline V lookup: CDR1 SGDLS, CDR2 YYNGEE. This chain's CDR3 is CASSVAPQETQYF. CDR3 DNA sequence: TGTGCCAGCAGCGTAGCCCCCCAAGAGACCCAGTACTTC. Full variable domain (remainder filled in from reference TRBV9 and TRBJ2-5): DSGVTQTPKHLITATGQRVTLRCSPRSGDLSVYWYQQSLDQGLQFLIQYYNGEERAKGNILERFSAQQFPDLHSELNLSSLELGDSALYFCASSVAPQETQYFGPGTRLLVL.

This chain connects TRBV7-9 to TRBJ1-4, with D maybe TRBD1 (6 bases). There are 15 residues in the CDR3. In germline, CDR1 is SEHNR, CDR2 FQNEAQ (reference sequence). V was clipped by 4 bases and J by 1 base, with 10 bases between them. The chain's CDR3 is CASSYGGQTNEKLFF. The DNA of the CDR3 is TGTGCCAGCAGCTACGGGGGCCAAACTAATGAAAAACTGTTTTTT. Combining the CDR3 with reference TRBV7-9 and TRBJ1-4 gives the whole variable domain DTGVSQNPRHKITKRGQNVTFRCDPISEHNRLYWYRQTLGQGPEFLTYFQNEAQLEKSRLLSDRFSAERPKGSFSTLEIQRTEQGDSAMYLCASSYGGQTNEKLFFGSGTQLSVL.

Only a few counts were recorded for this clone. This CDR3 is CATSGGGGINEQYF. The CDR3 DNA reads TGTGCCACCAGTGGGGGCGGAGGTATAAACGAGCAGTACTTC. The gene calls are TRBV24-1 and TRBJ2-7; either TRBD1 or TRBD2 may fit D (5 bases each). The CDR3 loop spans 14 amino acids. Trimming left V 5 bases short and J 5 bases short, with 15 bases between. Germline CDR1 reads KGHDR; CDR2 reads SFDVKD.

This clone was detected only once. The gene calls are TRBV2 and TRBJ1-1, with a possible D match to TRBD1 (6 bases). This CDR3 spans 15 amino acids. The germline V and J ends were trimmed by 4 bases and 0 bases, with 12 bases remaining between them. In germline, CDR1 is SNHLY, CDR2 FYNNEI. The CDR3 DNA follows: TGTGCCAGCAGTGTAGAGGGACAAGTGAACACTGAAGCTTTCTTT. Translating it yields CASSVEGQVNTEAFF.

The rearrangement links TRBV14 to TRBJ1-1; 9 bases fit TRBD1. The CDR3 is 14 amino acids. Trimming at V came to 3 bases and at J to 3 bases, leaving 2 bases not matched to a gene. CDR1 and CDR2 from the germline V gene are SGHDN and FVKESK. The DNA for the CDR3 is TGTGCCAGCAGCCAGACAGGGGGGGACACTGAAGCTTTCTTT. Protein sequence: CASSQTGGDTEAFF.